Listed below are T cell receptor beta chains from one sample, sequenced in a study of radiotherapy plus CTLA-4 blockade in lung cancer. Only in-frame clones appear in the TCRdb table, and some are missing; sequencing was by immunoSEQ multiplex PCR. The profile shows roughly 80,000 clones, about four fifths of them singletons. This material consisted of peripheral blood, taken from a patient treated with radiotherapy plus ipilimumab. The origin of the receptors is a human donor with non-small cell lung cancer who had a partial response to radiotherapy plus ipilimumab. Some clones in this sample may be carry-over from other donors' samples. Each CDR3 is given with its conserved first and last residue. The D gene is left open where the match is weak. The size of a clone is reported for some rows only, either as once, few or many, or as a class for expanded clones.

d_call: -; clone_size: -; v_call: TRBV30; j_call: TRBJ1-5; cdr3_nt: TGTGCCTGGGATTACTCAGGGGACAATCAGCCCCAGCATTTT; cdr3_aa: CAWDYSGDNQPQHF
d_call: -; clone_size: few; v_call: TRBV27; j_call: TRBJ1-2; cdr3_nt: TGTGCCAGCAGTCCCCTGGACAGTCGAGGGGGCTATGGCTACACCTTC; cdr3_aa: CASSPLDSRGGYGYTF
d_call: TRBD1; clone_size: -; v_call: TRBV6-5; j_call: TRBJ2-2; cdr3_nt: TGTGCCAGCAGTTACTCACAGGGGGCTGCCGGGGAGCTGTTTTTT; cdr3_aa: CASSYSQGAAGELFF
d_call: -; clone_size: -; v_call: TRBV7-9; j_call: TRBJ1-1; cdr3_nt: TGTGCCAGCAGCTCCACAAGGAACACTGAAGCTTTCTTT; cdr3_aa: CASSSTRNTEAFF
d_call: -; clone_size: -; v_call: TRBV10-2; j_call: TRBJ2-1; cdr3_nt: TGCGCCAGCACGGGAAGCGGATTCTACAATGAGCAGTTCTTC; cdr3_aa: CASTGSGFYNEQFF
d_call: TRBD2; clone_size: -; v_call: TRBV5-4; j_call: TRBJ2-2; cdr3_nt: TGTGCCAGCAGCTTGCCAGCGGGGGAAGCCGGGGAGCTGTTTTTT; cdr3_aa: CASSLPAGEAGELFF
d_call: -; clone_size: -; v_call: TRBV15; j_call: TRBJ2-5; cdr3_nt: TGTGCCACCAGCAGAGATTGGAGGAAAGAGACCCAGTACTTC; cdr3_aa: CATSRDWRKETQYF
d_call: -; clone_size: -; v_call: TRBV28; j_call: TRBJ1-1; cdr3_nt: TGTGCCAGCAACCAGGGAGGGGACACTGAAGCTTTCTTT; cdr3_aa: CASNQGGDTEAFF
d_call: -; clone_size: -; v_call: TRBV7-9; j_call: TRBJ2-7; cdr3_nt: TGTGCCAGCAGCTCCGGACACTCCTACGAGCAGTACTTC; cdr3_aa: CASSSGHSYEQYF
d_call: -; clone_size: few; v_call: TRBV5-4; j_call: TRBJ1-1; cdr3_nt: TGTGCCAGCAGCTTGGACATCCTGAACACTGAAGCTTTCTTT; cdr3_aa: CASSLDILNTEAFF
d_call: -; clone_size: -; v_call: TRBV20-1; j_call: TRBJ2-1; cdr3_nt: TGCAGTGCTCCCCTAAACTCTGAGCAGTTCTTC; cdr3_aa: CSAPLNSEQFF
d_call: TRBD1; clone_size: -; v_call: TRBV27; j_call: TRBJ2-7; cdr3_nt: TGTGCCAGCAGTTTATCGGGACAGGCGTACTACGAGCAGTACTTC; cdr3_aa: CASSLSGQAYYEQYF
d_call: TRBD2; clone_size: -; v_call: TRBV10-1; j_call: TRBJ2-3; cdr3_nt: TGCGCCAGCAGTGAGTATGCGGGGGTTGGAGGTACGCAGTATTTT; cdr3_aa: CASSEYAGVGGTQYF
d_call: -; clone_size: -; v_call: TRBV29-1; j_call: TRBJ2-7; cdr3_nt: TGCAGCGTTACAGGGACGGTGCACGAGCAGTACTTC; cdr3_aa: CSVTGTVHEQYF
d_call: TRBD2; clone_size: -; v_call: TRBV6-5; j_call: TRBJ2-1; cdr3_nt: TGTGCCAGCAGTTTTTTAGCGGGGACTTACAATGAGCAGTTCTTC; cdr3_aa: CASSFLAGTYNEQFF
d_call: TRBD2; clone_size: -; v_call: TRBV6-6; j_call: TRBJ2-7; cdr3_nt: TGTGCCAGCAGTACGGGACTAGCGGGATCTTACGAGCAGTACTTC; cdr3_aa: CASSTGLAGSYEQYF
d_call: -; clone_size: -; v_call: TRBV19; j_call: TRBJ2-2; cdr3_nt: TGTGCCAGTAGTATAGGCCAGGGGTTGGCCGGGGAGCTGTTTTTT; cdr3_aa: CASSIGQGLAGELFF
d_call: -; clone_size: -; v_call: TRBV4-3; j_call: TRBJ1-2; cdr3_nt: TGCGCCAGCAGCCAAGATAACTCAGGGACTTACTATGGCTACACCTTC; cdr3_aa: CASSQDNSGTYYGYTF
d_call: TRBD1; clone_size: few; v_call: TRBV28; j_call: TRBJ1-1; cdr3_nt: TGTGCCAGCAGTCTAACAGGGGATCGTGAAGCTTTCTTT; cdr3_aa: CASSLTGDREAFF
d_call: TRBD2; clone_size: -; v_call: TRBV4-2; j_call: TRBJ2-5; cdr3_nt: TGTGCCAGCAGCCAAGCGAGCGGGGTCGGTGAGACCCAGTACTTC; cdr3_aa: CASSQASGVGETQYF
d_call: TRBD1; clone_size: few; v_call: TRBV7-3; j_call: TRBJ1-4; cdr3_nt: TGTGCCAGCAGCCCGGGGACAGCCACTAATGAAAAACTGTTTTTT; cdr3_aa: CASSPGTATNEKLFF
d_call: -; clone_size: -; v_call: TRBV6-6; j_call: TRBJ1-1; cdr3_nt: TGTGCCAGCAGTTACCTGGCGGGAATAGACACTGAAGCTTTCTTT; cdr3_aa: CASSYLAGIDTEAFF
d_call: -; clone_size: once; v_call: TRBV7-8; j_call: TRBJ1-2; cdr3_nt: TGTGCCAGCAGCTTAGTCTTATCAGGAAACTATGGCTACACCTTC; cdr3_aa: CASSLVLSGNYGYTF
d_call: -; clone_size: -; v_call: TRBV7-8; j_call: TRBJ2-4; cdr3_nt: TGTGCCAGCAGCCAGACAGGAGGCAAAAACATTCAGTACTTC; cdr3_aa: CASSQTGGKNIQYF
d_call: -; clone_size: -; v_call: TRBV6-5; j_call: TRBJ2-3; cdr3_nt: TGTGCCAGCAGTTCCCGGGCCCCCGGGGGAGATACGCAGTATTTT; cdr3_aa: CASSSRAPGGDTQYF
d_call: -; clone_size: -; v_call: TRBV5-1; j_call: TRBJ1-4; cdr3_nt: TGCGCCAGCAGCCAGATACAGGGTGAACATGGTGAACTGTTTTTT; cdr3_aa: CASSQIQGEHGELFF
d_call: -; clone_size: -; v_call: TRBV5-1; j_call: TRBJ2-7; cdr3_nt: TGCGCCAGCAGCTCCCCCCCCGGTGAGCAGTACTTC; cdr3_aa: CASSSPPGEQYF
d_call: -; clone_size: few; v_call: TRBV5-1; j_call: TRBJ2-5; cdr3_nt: TGCGCCAGCAAAGAGTGGCGGTACCAAGAGACCCAGTACTTC; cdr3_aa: CASKEWRYQETQYF
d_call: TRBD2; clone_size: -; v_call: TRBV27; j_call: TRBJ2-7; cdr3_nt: TGTGCCAGCAGTTCTAGGTCTAGCGGGGGGTACGAGCAGTACTTC; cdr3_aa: CASSSRSSGGYEQYF
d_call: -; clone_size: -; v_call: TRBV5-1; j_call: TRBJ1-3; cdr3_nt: TGCGCCAGCAGCTTGGCGGGCTCTGGAAACACCATATATTTT; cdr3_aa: CASSLAGSGNTIYF
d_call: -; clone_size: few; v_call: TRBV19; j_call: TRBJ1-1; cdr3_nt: TGTGCCAGTATAGGGAGGAACATGAACACTGAAGCTTTCTTT; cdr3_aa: CASIGRNMNTEAFF
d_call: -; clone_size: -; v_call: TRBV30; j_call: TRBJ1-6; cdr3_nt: TGTGCCTGGGCTTTACAGGGCCGGTTTTCACCCCTCCACTTT; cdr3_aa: CAWALQGRFSPLHF
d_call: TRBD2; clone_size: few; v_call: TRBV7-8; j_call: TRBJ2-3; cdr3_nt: TGTGCCAGCAGCCTTAGCGGGGGGGCCAGTTTAGATACGCAGTATTTT; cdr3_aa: CASSLSGGASLDTQYF
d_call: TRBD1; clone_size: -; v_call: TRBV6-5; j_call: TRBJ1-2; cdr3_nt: TGTGCCAGCAGTTACTCACGGACAGGGGGCTTCGGTGGCTACACCTTC; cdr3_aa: CASSYSRTGGFGGYTF
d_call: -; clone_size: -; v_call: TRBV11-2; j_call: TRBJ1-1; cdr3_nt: TGTGCCAGCGCTCACGGGGGTGGGGCTTTCTTT; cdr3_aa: CASAHGGGAFF
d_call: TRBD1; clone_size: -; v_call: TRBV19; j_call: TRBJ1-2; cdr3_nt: TGTGCCAGTAGGTCCGGGACAGGGAACTATGGCTACACCTTC; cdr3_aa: CASRSGTGNYGYTF
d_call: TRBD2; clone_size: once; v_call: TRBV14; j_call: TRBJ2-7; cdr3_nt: TGTGCCAGCAGCCAAGGGCCTAGCGGGGTCTACGAGCAGTACTTC; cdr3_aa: CASSQGPSGVYEQYF
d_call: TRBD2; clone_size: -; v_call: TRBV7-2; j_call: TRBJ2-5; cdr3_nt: TGTGCCAGCAGCTTAGATCGGGCTAGCGGGGGGAAAGAGACCCAGTACTTC; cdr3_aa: CASSLDRASGGKETQYF
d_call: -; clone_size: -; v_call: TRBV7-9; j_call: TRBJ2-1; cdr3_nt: TGTGCCAGCAGGGACGGGGATCTTACGGATGAGCAGTTCTTC; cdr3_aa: CASRDGDLTDEQFF
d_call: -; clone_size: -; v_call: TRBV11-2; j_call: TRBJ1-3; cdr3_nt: TGTGCCAGCGGGGCAGGGTCGAGCTCTGGAAACACCATATATTTT; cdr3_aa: CASGAGSSSGNTIYF
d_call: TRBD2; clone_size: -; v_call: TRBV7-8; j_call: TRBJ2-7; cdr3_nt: TGTGCCAGCAGCTTAGGAACCGGGACTAGCATCTACGAGCAGTACTTC; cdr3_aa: CASSLGTGTSIYEQYF
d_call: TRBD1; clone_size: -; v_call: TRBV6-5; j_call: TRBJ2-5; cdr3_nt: TGTGCCAGCAGTTACCAGGGACAGAAAGAGACCCAGTACTTC; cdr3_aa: CASSYQGQKETQYF
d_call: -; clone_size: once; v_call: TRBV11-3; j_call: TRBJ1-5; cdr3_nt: TGTGCCACCCTGCGGGGGCGGGTGCTTCAGCCCCAGCATTTT; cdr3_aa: CATLRGRVLQPQHF
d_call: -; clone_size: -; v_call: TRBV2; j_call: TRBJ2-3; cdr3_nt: TGTGCCAGCAGCAGACAGGCCTTCACAGATACGCAGTATTTT; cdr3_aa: CASSRQAFTDTQYF
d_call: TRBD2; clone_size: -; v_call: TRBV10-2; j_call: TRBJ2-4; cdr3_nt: TGCGCCAGCAGCTCCGGGACTAGCGACATTCAGTACTTC; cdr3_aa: CASSSGTSDIQYF
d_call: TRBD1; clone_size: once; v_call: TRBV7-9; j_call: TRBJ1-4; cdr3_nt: TGTGCCAGCAGCTTAGGCGCGACAGGGGTTAATGAAAAACTGTTTTTT; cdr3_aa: CASSLGATGVNEKLFF
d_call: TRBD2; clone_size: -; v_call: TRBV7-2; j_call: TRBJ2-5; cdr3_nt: TGTGCCAGCAGCTTTTCAGGACTAGCGGGGGGGCGGGAGACCCAGTACTTC; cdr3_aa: CASSFSGLAGGRETQYF